This T cell receptor (beta chain) was captured in a study of identical twins. As concerns this clonotype: Its antigen is not identified.

Study-level points and caveats: Fewer insertions were carried by abundant cord blood beta clonotypes, but none was seen in memory repertoires.

Germline CDR1 and CDR2: SGHKS and YYEKEE (reference sequence). V dropped 4 bases and J dropped 9 bases, with 17 bases sitting between them. The CDR3 is 14 residues long. One entry per CDR3 protein results from TCRdb running MiXCR on the 5' RACE reads. This table has about 660,000 distinct CDR3 sequences, roughly 8% appearing once. The data also belong to a second study, concerning yellow fever vaccine responses in identical twins.

The V and J genes are TRBV5-5 and TRBJ2-4; tentative D call: TRBD1 (6 bases). Sequenced: PBMCs. The TCR was taken from a woman between 18 and 30 years old in good health. The CDR3 is CASSLDFLGAIQYF. As DNA, the CDR3 is TGTGCCAGCAGCCTGGACTTCCTGGGGGCCATTCAGTACTTC.